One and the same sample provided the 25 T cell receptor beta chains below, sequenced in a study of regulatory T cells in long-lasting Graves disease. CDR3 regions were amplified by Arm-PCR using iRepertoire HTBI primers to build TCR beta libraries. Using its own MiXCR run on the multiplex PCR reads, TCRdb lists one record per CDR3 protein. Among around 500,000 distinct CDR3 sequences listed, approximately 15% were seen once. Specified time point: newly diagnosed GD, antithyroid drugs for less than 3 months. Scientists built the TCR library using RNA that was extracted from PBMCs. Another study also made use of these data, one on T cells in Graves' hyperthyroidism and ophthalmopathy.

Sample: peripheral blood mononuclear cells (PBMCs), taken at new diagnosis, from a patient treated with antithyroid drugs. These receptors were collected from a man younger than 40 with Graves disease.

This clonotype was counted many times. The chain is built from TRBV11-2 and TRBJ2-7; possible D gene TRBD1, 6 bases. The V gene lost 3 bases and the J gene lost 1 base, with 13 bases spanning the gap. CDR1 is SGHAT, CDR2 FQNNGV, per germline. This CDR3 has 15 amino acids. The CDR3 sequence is CASSFGGSGSYEQYF. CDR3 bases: TGTGCCAGCAGCTTTGGGGGCTCCGGGTCCTACGAGCAGTACTTC.

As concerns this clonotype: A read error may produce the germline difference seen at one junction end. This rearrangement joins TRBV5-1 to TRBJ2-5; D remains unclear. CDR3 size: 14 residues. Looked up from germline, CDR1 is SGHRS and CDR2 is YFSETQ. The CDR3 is CASSLSEVEETQYF. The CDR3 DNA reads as TGTGCCAGCAGCTTATCCGAAGTCGAAGAGACCCAGTACTTC.

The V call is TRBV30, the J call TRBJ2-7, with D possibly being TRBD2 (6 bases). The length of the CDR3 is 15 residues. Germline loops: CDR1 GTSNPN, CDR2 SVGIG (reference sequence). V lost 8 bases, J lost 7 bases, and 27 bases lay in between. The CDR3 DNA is TGTGCCCTACACCGCGGGGAAAAACGCTTTGGGGAGCAGTACTTC. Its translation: CALHRGEKRFGEQYF.

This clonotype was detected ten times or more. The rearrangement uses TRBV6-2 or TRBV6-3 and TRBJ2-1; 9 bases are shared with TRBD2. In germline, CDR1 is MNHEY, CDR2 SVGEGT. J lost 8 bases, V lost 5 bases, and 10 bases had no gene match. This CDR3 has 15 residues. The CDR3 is CASSPGEREVDEQFF. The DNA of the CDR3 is TGTGCCAGCAGTCCCGGGGAGCGGGAGGTCGATGAGCAGTTCTTC.

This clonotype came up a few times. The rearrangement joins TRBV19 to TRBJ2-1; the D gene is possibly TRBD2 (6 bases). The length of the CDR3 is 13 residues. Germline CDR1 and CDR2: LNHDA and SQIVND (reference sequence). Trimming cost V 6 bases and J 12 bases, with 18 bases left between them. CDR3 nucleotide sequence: TGTGCCAGTAGGCCGGGACTCCGATCTGGGCAGTTCTTC. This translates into CASRPGLRSGQFF.

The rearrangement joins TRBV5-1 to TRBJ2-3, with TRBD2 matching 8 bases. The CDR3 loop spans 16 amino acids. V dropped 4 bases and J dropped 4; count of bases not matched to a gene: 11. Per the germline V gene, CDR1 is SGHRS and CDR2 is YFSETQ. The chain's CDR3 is CASSRGGALGADTQYF. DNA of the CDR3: TGCGCCAGCAGCCGGGGGGGGGCCTTAGGGGCAGATACGCAGTATTTT. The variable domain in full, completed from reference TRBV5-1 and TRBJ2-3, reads KAGVTQTPRYLIKTRGQQVTLSCSPISGHRSVSWYQQTPGQGLQFLFEYFSETQRNKGNFPGRFSGRQFSNSRSEMNVSTLELGDSALYLCASSRGGALGADTQYFGPGTRLTVL.

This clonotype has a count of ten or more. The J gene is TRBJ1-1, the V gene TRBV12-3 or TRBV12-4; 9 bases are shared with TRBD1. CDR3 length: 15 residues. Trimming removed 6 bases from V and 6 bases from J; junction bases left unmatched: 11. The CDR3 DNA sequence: TGTGCCAGCAGCCCGGACAGGGGCTGGTGGGCTGAAGCTTTCTTT. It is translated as CASSPDRGWWAEAFF.

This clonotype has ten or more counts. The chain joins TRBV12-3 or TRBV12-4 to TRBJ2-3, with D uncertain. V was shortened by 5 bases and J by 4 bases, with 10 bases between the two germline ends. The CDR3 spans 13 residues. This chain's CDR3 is CASSPGLADTQYF. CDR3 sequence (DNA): TGTGCCAGCAGTCCTGGGTTAGCAGATACGCAGTATTTT.

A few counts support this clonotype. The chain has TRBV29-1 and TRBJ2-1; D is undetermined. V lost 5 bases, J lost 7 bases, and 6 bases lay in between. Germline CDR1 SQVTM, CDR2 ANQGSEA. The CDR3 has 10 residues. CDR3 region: CSVTRNEQFF. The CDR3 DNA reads TGCAGCGTTACCCGGAATGAGCAGTTCTTC.

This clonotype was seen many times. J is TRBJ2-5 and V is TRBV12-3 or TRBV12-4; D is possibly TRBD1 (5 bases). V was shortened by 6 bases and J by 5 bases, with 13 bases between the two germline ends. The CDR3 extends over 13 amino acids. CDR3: CASSTTVVETQYF. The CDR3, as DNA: TGTGCCAGCAGCACGACAGTTGTGGAGACCCAGTACTTC.

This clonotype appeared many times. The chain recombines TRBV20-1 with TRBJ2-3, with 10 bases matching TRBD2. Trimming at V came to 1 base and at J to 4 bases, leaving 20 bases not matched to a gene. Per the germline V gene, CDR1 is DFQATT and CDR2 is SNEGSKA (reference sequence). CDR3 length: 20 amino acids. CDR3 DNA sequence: TGCAGTGCTAGAGTGGACTGGGACTTGGCAGCTAGCGGGAGCTCAGATACGCAGTATTTT. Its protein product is CSARVDWDLAASGSSDTQYF.

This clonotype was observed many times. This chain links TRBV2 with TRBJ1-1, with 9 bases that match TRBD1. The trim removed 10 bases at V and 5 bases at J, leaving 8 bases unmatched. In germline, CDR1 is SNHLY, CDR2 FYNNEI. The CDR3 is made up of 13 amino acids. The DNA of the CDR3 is TGTGCCACCCGGGACAGGGAGGATACTGAAGCTTTCTTT. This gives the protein CATRDREDTEAFF. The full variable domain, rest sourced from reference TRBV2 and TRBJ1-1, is EPEVTQTPSHQVTQMGQEVILRCVPISNHLYFYWYRQILGQKVEFLVSFYNNEISEKSEIFDDQFSVERPDGSNFTLKIRSTKLEDSAMYFCATRDREDTEAFFGQGTRLTVV.

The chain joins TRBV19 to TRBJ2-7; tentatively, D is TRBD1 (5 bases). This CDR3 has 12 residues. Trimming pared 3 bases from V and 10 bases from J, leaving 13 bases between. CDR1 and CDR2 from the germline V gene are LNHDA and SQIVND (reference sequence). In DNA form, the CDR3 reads TGTGCCAGTAGTATCCTCGACGGACAACAGTACTTC. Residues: CASSILDGQQYF.

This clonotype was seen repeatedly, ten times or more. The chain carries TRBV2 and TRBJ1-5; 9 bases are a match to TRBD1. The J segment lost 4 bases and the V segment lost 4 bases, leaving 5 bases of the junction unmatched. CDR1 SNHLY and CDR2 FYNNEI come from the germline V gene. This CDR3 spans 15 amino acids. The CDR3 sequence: CASSVPGTGNQPQHF. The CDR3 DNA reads TGTGCCAGCAGTGTCCCCGGGACAGGGAATCAGCCCCAGCATTTT.

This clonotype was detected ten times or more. CDR3 amino acids: CASSLERNNYGYTF. CDR3 coding DNA: TGTGCCAGCAGCTTAGAACGTAATAACTATGGCTACACCTTC. The genes are TRBV11-2 and TRBJ1-2; D not certain. Germline V gene sequence: CDR1 SGHAT, CDR2 FQNNGV. This CDR3 is 14 amino acids long. Trimming shortened V by 0 bases and J by 1 base, and 6 bases separated the two germline ends.

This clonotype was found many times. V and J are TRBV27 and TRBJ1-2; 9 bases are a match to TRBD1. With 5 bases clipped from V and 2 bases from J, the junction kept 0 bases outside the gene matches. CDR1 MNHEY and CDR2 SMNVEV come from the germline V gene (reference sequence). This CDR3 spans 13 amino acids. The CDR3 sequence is CASSGTGNYGYTF. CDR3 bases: TGTGCCAGCAGTGGGACAGGGAACTATGGCTACACCTTC.

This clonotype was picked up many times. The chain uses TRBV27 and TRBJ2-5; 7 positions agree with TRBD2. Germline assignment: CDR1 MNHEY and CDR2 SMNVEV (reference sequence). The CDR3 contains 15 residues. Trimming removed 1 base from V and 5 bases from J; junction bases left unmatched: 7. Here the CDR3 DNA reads TGTGCCAGCAGTTTATGGGGGGAGCGGGGCGAGACCCAGTACTTC. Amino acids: CASSLWGERGETQYF.

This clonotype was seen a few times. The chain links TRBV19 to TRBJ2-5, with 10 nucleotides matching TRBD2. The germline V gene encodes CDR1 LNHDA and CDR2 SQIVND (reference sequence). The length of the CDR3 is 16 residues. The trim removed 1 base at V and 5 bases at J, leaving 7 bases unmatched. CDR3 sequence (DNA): TGTGCCAGTAGTATAGGTACTAGCGGGACTTTCGAGACCCAGTACTTC. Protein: CASSIGTSGTFETQYF.

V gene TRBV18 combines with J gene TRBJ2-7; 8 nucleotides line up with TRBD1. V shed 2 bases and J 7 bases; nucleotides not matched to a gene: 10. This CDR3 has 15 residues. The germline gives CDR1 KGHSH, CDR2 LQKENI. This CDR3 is CASSPGLDRVGEQYF. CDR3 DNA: TGTGCCAGCTCACCAGGGCTGGACAGGGTTGGGGAGCAGTACTTC. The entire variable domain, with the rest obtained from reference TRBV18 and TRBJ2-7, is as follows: NAGVMQNPRHLVRRRGQEARLRCSPMKGHSHVYWYRQLPEEGLKFMVYLQKENIIDESGMPKERFSAEFPKEGPSILRIQQVVRGDSAAYFCASSPGLDRVGEQYFGPGTRLTVT.

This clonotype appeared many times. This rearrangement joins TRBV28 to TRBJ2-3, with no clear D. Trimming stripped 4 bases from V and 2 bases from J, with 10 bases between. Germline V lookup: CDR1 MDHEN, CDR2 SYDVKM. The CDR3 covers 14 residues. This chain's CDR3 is CASSSPADTDTQYF. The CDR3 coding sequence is TGTGCCAGCAGTTCCCCGGCGGACACAGATACGCAGTATTTT.

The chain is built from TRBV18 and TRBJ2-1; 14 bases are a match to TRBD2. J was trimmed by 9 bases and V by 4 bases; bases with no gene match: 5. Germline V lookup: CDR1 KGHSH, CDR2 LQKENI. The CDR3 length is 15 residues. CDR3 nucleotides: TGTGCCAGCTCACAGGGACTAGCGGGAGTGCGTGAGCAGTTCTTC. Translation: CASSQGLAGVREQFF.

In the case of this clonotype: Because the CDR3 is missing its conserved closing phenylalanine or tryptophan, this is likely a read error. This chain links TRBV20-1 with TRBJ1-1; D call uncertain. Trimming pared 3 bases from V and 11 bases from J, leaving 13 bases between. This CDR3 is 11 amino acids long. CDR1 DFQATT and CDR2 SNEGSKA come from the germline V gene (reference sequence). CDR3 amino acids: CSARLGAGAFS. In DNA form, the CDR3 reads TGCAGTGCTAGGTTAGGTGCCGGGGCTTTCTCT.

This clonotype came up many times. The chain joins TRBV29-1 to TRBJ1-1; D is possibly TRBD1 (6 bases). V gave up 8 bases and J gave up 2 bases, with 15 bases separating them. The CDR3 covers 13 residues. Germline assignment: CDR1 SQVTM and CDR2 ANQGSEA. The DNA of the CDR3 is TGCAGCAACAGTGGGGGGGCAAACACTGAAGCTTTCTTT. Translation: CSNSGGANTEAFF.

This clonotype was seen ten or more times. CDR3 sequence: CASSQGGPVAYEQYF. The CDR3 bases are TGTGCCAGCAGCCAAGGGGGTCCTGTCGCCTACGAGCAGTACTTC. The chain carries TRBV7-2 and TRBJ2-7; D may be TRBD1 (6 bases). CDR1 and CDR2 (germline): SGHTA, FQGNSA. The CDR3 has 15 amino acids. The V and J ends lost 5 bases and 2 bases respectively, with 16 bases between them.

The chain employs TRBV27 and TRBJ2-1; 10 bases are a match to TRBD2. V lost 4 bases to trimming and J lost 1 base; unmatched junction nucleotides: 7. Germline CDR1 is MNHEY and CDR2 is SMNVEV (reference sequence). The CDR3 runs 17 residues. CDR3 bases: TGTGCCAGCAGTTCACAAGCGGGAGGGAAGTCCTACAATGAGCAGTTCTTC. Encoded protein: CASSSQAGGKSYNEQFF.